This entry is about one T cell receptor (beta chain). This specimen belongs to a study of T cell responses to AZD1222 COVID-19 vaccine. Study at large: It was second doses at about 4 or about 12 weeks that were pooled.

TCRdb's copy holds only in-frame clones and misses some; the assay was immunoSEQ multiplex PCR. Of 95,000 to 110,000 clones detected, 87% appear once; the ten largest clones hold about 4.5%. The TCR comes from an adult in good health. The sample here was peripheral blood, taken on day 0 of AZD1222 vaccination.

The CDR3: CASSIPPQGDGNQPQHF. The CDR3 nucleotides read TGTGCCAGTAGTATCCCGCCACAGGGTGATGGCAATCAGCCCCAGCATTTT. The chain recombines TRBV19 with TRBJ1-5; the D gene is possibly TRBD1 (6 bases). The CDR3 has 17 residues. The germline gives CDR1 LNHDA, CDR2 SQIVND (reference sequence). The V end lost 3 bases, the J end lost 2 bases, and 17 bases lay between the germline ends.